Below are 30 T cell receptor beta chains sequenced from a single sample in a study of cytomegalovirus exposure and HLA in healthy donors. The study ran its PCR with 60 Vbeta and 13 Jbeta primers. Method: immunoSEQ multiplex PCR; TCRdb's copy keeps in-frame clones and lacks some. The data hold about 190,000 clones, with about 80% observed a single time. Input material: PBMCs. The receptors originated from a boy between 5 and 17 years old in good health and CMV-seronegative.

Comment on this clone: An end of the junction differs from the germline gene, which may be a read error. The genes are TRBV12-5 and TRBJ2-7; unclear D gene. Germline V CDR1 and CDR2: LGHNT, FRNRAP. The CDR3 is made up of 11 amino acids. This CDR3 reads CASGPTYGQYF. DNA for the CDR3: TGTGCTAGTGGCCCTACCTACGGGCAGTACTTC.

A few counts support this clone. This CDR3 is CAWSAGQLNSPLHF. The CDR3 DNA is TGTGCCTGGAGTGCGGGACAGCTAAATTCACCCCTCCACTTT. This chain uses TRBV30 with TRBJ1-6; 7 positions match TRBD1. V trimming: 1 base; J trimming: 7 bases; junction bases outside the gene matches: 4. The CDR3 is 14 residues long. Germline values: CDR1 GTSNPN, CDR2 SVGIG (reference sequence).

The chain has TRBV5-1 and TRBJ1-2; the match to TRBD1 covers 10 bases. Losses at the gene ends were 2 bases for V and 6 bases for J; bases not matched to a gene: 7. This CDR3 region has 15 residues. Germline CDR1 and CDR2: SGHRS and YFSETQ. The DNA of the CDR3 is TGCGCCAGCAGCTTAAGGACAGGGGGGGTTGATGGCTACACCTTC. Protein sequence: CASSLRTGGVDGYTF.

This clone was observed a handful of times. V is TRBV4-3 and J is TRBJ1-1, with 10 positions matching TRBD1. Trimming at V came to 3 bases and at J to 4 bases, leaving 2 bases not matched to a gene. The germline CDR1 and CDR2 sequences are LGHNA and YSLEER. The CDR3 runs to 14 residues. CDR3 sequence reads: CASSQRQGATEAFF. CDR3 in DNA: TGCGCCAGCAGCCAGCGACAGGGGGCCACTGAAGCTTTCTTT.

This chain uses TRBV19 with TRBJ1-1, with D perhaps matching TRBD1 (6 bases). V gave up 5 bases and J gave up 6 bases, with 13 bases separating them. The length of the CDR3 is 13 residues. Looked up from germline, CDR1 is LNHDA and CDR2 is SQIVND (reference sequence). In DNA form, the CDR3 reads TGTGCCAGTAGTGACAGGCGAGGATCTGAAGCTTTCTTT. Protein product: CASSDRRGSEAFF.

The rearrangement joins TRBV7-2 to TRBJ2-5; no definite D call. This CDR3 is built from 13 residues. CDR1 is SGHTA and CDR2 is FQGNSA in the germline V gene. The V end lost 5 bases, the J end lost 4 bases, and 11 bases lay between the germline ends. In DNA, the CDR3 is TGTGCCAGCAGCCTCCCTTCTTCAGAGACCCAGTACTTC. Translating gives CASSLPSSETQYF.

This clone was counted once. The chain recombines TRBV5-1 with TRBJ2-7, with a possible D match to TRBD1 (5 bases). Germline V gene lookup returns CDR1 SGHRS and CDR2 YFSETQ. The CDR3 sequence is 11 residues long. V was shortened by 5 bases and J by 5 bases, with 8 bases between the two germline ends. CDR3 region: CASSQGNEQYF. CDR3 nucleotide sequence: TGCGCCAGCAGTCAGGGAAACGAGCAGTACTTC.

This chain links TRBV19 with TRBJ1-5; 9 bases fit TRBD1. CDR3 length equals 17 residues. Germline CDR1 reads LNHDA; CDR2 reads SQIVND (reference sequence). The junction had 13 bases not matched to a gene; V was cut back by 8 bases and J by 2 bases. CDR3 residues: CASSRDRAVVGNQPQHF. The CDR3, as DNA: TGTGCCAGTTCTCGGGACAGGGCTGTAGTTGGCAATCAGCCCCAGCATTTT. Using reference TRBV19 and TRBJ1-5 for the parts outside the CDR3, the full variable domain is DGGITQSPKYLFRKEGQNVTLSCEQNLNHDAMYWYRQDPGQGLRLIYYSQIVNDFQKGDIAEGYSVSREKKESFPLTVTSAQKNPTAFYLCASSRDRAVVGNQPQHFGDGTRLSIL.

The V and J genes are TRBV5-1 and TRBJ1-6; D remains ambiguous. V shed 0 bases and J shed 7 bases, with 8 bases lying between them. The CDR3 has 14 residues. From germline, CDR1 is SGHRS and CDR2 YFSETQ. The CDR3 DNA reads TGCGCCAGCAGCTTGGGAGATGCGAATTCACCCCTCCACTTT. Amino acids: CASSLGDANSPLHF.

This clone turned up a few times. This CDR3 is also generated by other DNA sequences in the sample. This chain joins TRBV19 and TRBJ1-1, with a weak D call TRBD1 (6 bases). CDR3 length equals 11 residues. V was clipped by 4 bases and J by 8 bases, with 8 bases between them. Germline CDR1 is LNHDA and CDR2 is SQIVND (reference sequence). The DNA for the CDR3 is TGTGCCAGTAGTAGGACAGTAGAAGCTTTCTTT. Its translation: CASSRTVEAFF.

The count of this clone is one. This chain links TRBV18 with TRBJ2-7, with 7 bases aligning to TRBD1. The CDR3 has 15 residues. Germline CDR1 and CDR2: KGHSH and LQKENI. V was pared by 3 bases and J by 4 bases, with 9 bases of the junction left unmatched. The CDR3 protein is CASSPRDSQMYEQYF. The CDR3 DNA sequence: TGTGCCAGCTCACCTCGGGACAGCCAAATGTACGAGCAGTACTTC. Full variable domain (remainder filled in from reference TRBV18 and TRBJ2-7): NAGVMQNPRHLVRRRGQEARLRCSPMKGHSHVYWYRQLPEEGLKFMVYLQKENIIDESGMPKERFSAEFPKEGPSILRIQQVVRGDSAAYFCASSPRDSQMYEQYFGPGTRLTVT.

The V gene is TRBV19, the J gene TRBJ2-7; D is possibly TRBD2 (6 bases). This CDR3 is 14 amino acids long. V lost 5 bases and J 4 bases, leaving 15 bases between the germline ends. The germline CDR1 and CDR2 sequences are LNHDA and SQIVND (reference sequence). CDR3 amino acids: CASSLGLRRYEQYF. The CDR3 nucleotides are TGTGCCAGTAGTTTGGGACTCCGGCGTTACGAGCAGTACTTC.

The gene calls are TRBV7-6 and TRBJ1-4; TRBD1 matches 9 bases. CDR3 length: 16 amino acids. V shed 5 bases and J 7 bases; nucleotides not matched to a gene: 11. CDR1 is SGHVS, CDR2 FNYEAQ, per germline. CDR3 loop: CASSLPPGQGFEKLFF. The DNA for the CDR3 is TGTGCCAGCAGCCTACCCCCGGGACAGGGCTTTGAAAAACTGTTTTTT.

The chain links TRBV7-9 to TRBJ2-7; D is possibly TRBD2 (6 bases). The CDR3 extends over 16 amino acids. The germline V gene has CDR1 SEHNR and CDR2 FQNEAQ (reference sequence). The ends were cut back, 5 bases at V and 0 bases at J, with 17 bases in the middle. The CDR3 protein is CASSPRSGSRSYEQYF. CDR3 in DNA: TGTGCCAGCAGCCCACGAAGCGGGTCCCGCTCCTACGAGCAGTACTTC.

V and J are TRBV29-1 and TRBJ2-5, with D possibly being TRBD2 (6 bases). Germline CDR1 reads SQVTM; CDR2 reads ANQGSEA. The CDR3 runs to 16 residues. The V end was cut by 8 bases, the J end by 1 base, with 23 bases between. In nucleotides, the CDR3 is TGCAGCTATTGGGGGGTACCAGCGGGCCCCCAAGAGACCCAGTACTTC. It specifies CSYWGVPAGPQETQYF.

The chain couples TRBV5-1 to TRBJ2-1; 10 bases align to TRBD2. CDR3 length: 16 amino acids. Trimming removed 0 bases from V and 8 bases from J; junction bases left unmatched: 8. Germline V gene lookup returns CDR1 SGHRS and CDR2 YFSETQ. The CDR3 sequence: CASSLAGSGGAYEQFF. The CDR3 DNA sequence: TGCGCCAGCAGCTTGGCCGGCAGCGGGGGGGCCTATGAGCAGTTCTTC. Together with reference TRBV5-1 and TRBJ2-1, the CDR3 gives the full variable domain: KAGVTQTPRYLIKTRGQQVTLSCSPISGHRSVSWYQQTPGQGLQFLFEYFSETQRNKGNFPGRFSGRQFSNSRSEMNVSTLELGDSALYLCASSLAGSGGAYEQFFGPGTRLTVL.

The chain has TRBV18 and TRBJ1-5; D possibly corresponds to TRBD1 (5 bases). The germline gives CDR1 KGHSH, CDR2 LQKENI. With 2 bases removed from V and 10 bases from J, the gap between germline ends came to 18 bases. The CDR3 is made up of 15 amino acids. The CDR3 region has the DNA TGTGCCAGCTCACCAAATCCGACAGCCCGGCGACCCCAGCATTTT. Translating it yields CASSPNPTARRPQHF.

This chain joins TRBV7-3 and TRBJ2-3; D not resolved. The CDR3 covers 13 residues. With 8 bases removed from V and 4 bases from J, the gap between germline ends came to 13 bases. The germline gives CDR1 SGHTA, CDR2 FQGTGA. The CDR3 protein is CASQPYASDTQYF. The CDR3 bases are TGTGCCAGCCAACCCTACGCTTCAGATACGCAGTATTTT.

The chain recombines TRBV5-4 with TRBJ2-3, with 12 bases fitting TRBD2. Germline V CDR1 and CDR2: SGHNT, YYREEE (reference sequence). J lost 1 base, V lost 0 bases, and 6 bases had no gene match. The CDR3 length is 18 residues. The CDR3 spells CASSLASGGAIRTDTQYF. DNA of the CDR3: TGTGCCAGCAGCTTGGCTAGCGGGGGGGCGATTCGCACAGATACGCAGTATTTT.

The genes are TRBV13 and TRBJ2-6, with a tentative D call TRBD2 (5 bases). The V gene lost 5 bases and the J gene lost 0 bases, with 23 bases spanning the gap. Germline V gene lookup returns CDR1 PRHDT and CDR2 FYEKMQ (reference sequence). This CDR3 spans 20 amino acids. The CDR3 region is CASSKGRGLAAISGANVLTF. The CDR3 coding sequence is TGTGCCAGCAGCAAGGGCCGGGGTTTGGCAGCGATCTCTGGGGCCAACGTCCTGACTTTC.

The chain has TRBV7-3 and TRBJ2-6; D perhaps matches TRBD1 (8 bases). The CDR3 covers 19 residues. V was shortened by 0 bases and J by 0 bases, with 15 bases between the two germline ends. Per germline, CDR1 SGHTA and CDR2 FQGTGA. The CDR3, as DNA: TGTGCCAGCAGCTTAACGGGGGGGACAGGAAGCTCTGGGGCCAACGTCCTGACTTTC. It yields the protein CASSLTGGTGSSGANVLTF. Full variable domain (rest looked up from reference TRBV7-3 and TRBJ2-6): GAGVSQTPSNKVTEKGKYVELRCDPISGHTALYWYRQSLGQGPEFLIYFQGTGAADDSGLPNDRFFAVRPEGSVSTLKIQRTERGDSAVYLCASSLTGGTGSSGANVLTFGAGSRLTVL.

The gene calls are TRBV5-1 and TRBJ2-5; 13 positions agree with TRBD2. The CDR3 sequence is 16 residues long. The J segment lost 3 bases and the V segment lost 4 bases, leaving 6 bases of the junction unmatched. Germline V lookup: CDR1 SGHRS, CDR2 YFSETQ. CDR3 sequence reads: CASSRGLAGEEETQYF. CDR3 coding DNA: TGCGCCAGCAGCCGCGGACTAGCGGGAGAGGAAGAGACCCAGTACTTC.

The chain has TRBV7-9 and TRBJ2-7, with D unclear. This CDR3 comprises 12 residues. Germline V gene sequence: CDR1 SEHNR, CDR2 FQNEAQ (reference sequence). V was clipped by 5 bases and J by 3 bases, with 8 bases between them. The CDR3 loop is CASSPGGYEQYF. The CDR3 DNA reads as TGTGCCAGCAGCCCCGGTGGCTACGAGCAGTACTTC.

The chain couples TRBV30 to TRBJ2-2; possible D gene TRBD2, 6 bases. V was pared by 4 bases and J by 6 bases, with 12 bases between. Germline CDR1 GTSNPN, CDR2 SVGIG (reference sequence). This CDR3 spans 13 amino acids. The CDR3 coding sequence is TGTGCCTGGACCTCAGGAGGGTCCGGGGAGCTGTTTTTT. It encodes CAWTSGGSGELFF.

The chain joins TRBV6-1 to TRBJ1-2, with 8 bases fitting TRBD1. The CDR3 consists of 14 residues. The V gene's germline CDR1 is MNHNS and CDR2 SASEGT. V shed 5 bases and J 5 bases; nucleotides not matched to a gene: 7. For the CDR3, the DNA is TGTGCCAGCAGTCTTTACACAGGGGGATATGGCTACACCTTC. Translation: CASSLYTGGYGYTF.

The V gene is TRBV30, the J gene TRBJ1-6; 7 bases map to TRBD1. This CDR3 is 12 amino acids long. From germline, CDR1 is GTSNPN and CDR2 SVGIG (reference sequence). The trim removed 7 bases at V and 12 bases at J, leaving 9 bases unmatched. As DNA, the CDR3 is TGTGCCTCCTCAAGGGGGCAAGAACCCCTCCACTTT. It is translated as CASSRGQEPLHF.

The CDR3 nucleotides read TGTGCCTGGAGTAATATGAGGAACGAGCAGTACTTC. Translated, it gives CAWSNMRNEQYF. The chain is built from TRBV30 and TRBJ2-7; D unclear. This CDR3 has 12 amino acids. Germline loops: CDR1 GTSNPN, CDR2 SVGIG (reference sequence). Trimming cost V 2 bases and J 5 bases, with 10 bases left between them.

This clone is a singleton in its sample. The rearrangement joins TRBV29-1 to TRBJ1-4; TRBD1 matches at 12 bases. Germline trimming cut 6 bases from V and 4 bases from J; bases unmatched to any gene: 6. CDR3 length equals 15 residues. Germline CDR1 reads SQVTM; CDR2 reads ANQGSEA. CDR3 amino acids: CSVRDRGLGNEKLFF. In nucleotides, the CDR3 is TGCAGCGTGAGGGACAGGGGGCTTGGTAATGAAAAACTGTTTTTT.

This clone has only a few counts. The J gene is TRBJ2-1, the V gene TRBV5-1; possible D gene TRBD1, 5 bases. This CDR3 comprises 13 residues. With 0 bases removed from V and 9 bases from J, the gap between germline ends came to 10 bases. CDR1 is SGHRS and CDR2 is YFSETQ in the germline V gene. The CDR3 is CASSLGQGFEQFF. Here the CDR3 DNA reads TGCGCCAGCAGCTTGGGGCAGGGATTTGAGCAGTTCTTC.

DNA for the CDR3: TGTGCCATCAGTGGGGGGCAAGGGGACAATGAGCAGTTCTTC. Protein sequence: CAISGGQGDNEQFF. The chain combines TRBV10-3 with TRBJ2-1, with D possibly TRBD1 on 6 matching bases. This CDR3 comprises 14 residues. The germline CDR1 and CDR2 sequences are ENHRY and SYGVKD. With 4 bases removed from V and 5 bases from J, the gap between germline ends came to 12 bases.